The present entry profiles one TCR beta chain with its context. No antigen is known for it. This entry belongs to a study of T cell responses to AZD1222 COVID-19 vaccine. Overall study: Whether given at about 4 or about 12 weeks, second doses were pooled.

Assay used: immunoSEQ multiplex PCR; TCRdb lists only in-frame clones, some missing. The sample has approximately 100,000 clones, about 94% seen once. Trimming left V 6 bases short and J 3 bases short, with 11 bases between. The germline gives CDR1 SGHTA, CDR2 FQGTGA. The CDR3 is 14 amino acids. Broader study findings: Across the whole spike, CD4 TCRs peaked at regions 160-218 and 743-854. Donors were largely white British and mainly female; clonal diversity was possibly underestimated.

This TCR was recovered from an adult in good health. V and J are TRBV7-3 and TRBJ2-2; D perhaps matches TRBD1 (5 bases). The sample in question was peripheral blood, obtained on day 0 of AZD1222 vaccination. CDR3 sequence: CASRGRVDTGELFF. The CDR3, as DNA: TGTGCCAGCAGGGGCAGGGTGGACACCGGGGAGCTGTTTTTT. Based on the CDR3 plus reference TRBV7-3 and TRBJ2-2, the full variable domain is GAGVSQTPSNKVTEKGKYVELRCDPISGHTALYWYRQSLGQGPEFLIYFQGTGAADDSGLPNDRFFAVRPEGSVSTLKIQRTERGDSAVYLCASRGRVDTGELFFGEGSRLTVL.